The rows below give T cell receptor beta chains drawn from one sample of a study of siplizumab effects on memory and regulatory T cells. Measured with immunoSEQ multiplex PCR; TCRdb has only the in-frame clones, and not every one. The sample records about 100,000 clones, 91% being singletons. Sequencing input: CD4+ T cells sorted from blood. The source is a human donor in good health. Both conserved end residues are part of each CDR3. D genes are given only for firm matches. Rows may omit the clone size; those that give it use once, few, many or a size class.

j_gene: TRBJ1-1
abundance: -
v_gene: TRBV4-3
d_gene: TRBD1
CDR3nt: TGCGCCAGCAGCCAAGCGACCTCGACAGGGTGGGCTTTCTTT
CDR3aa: CASSQATSTGWAFF

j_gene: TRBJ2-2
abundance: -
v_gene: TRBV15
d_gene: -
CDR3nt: TGTGCCACCAGCGGCCAGGGAACCGGGGAGCTGTTTTTT
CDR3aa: CATSGQGTGELFF

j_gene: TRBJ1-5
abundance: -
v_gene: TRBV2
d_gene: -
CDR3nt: TGTGCCAGCAGTGAAATCCCCGGGGGAAGGCAGCCCCAGCATTTT
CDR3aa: CASSEIPGGRQPQHF

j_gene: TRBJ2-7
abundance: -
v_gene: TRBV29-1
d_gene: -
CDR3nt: TGCAGCTCCGCCGGACATCTGCGGTATGAGCAGTACTTC
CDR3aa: CSSAGHLRYEQYF

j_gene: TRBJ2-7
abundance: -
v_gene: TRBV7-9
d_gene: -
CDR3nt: TGTGCCAGCAGCCGTTCCGGATACGAGCAGTACTTC
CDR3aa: CASSRSGYEQYF

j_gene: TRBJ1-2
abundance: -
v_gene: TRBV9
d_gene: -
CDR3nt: TGTGCCAGCAGCGGCCGGGAGCAAAAGGACTATGGCTACACCTTC
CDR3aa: CASSGREQKDYGYTF

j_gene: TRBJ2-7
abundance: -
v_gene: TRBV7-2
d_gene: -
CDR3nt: TGTGCCAGCAGCTTAGGGGTCTCCTACGAGCAGTACTTC
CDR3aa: CASSLGVSYEQYF

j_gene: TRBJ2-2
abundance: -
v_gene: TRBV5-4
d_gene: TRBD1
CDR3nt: TGTGCCAGCAGCCCGGGCGGACAGGGGAACACCGGGGAGCTGTTTTTT
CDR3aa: CASSPGGQGNTGELFF

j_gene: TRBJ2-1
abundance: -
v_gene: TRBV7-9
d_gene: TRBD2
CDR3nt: TGTGCCAGCAGCCCCGACCGGGGGGGGTGGTACAATGAGCAGTTCTTC
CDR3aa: CASSPDRGGWYNEQFF

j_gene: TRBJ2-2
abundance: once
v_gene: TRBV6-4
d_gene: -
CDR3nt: TGTGCCAGCAGCCTAACCCCTTTAACAGGGTTGAACACCGGGGAGCTGTTTTTT
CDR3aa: CASSLTPLTGLNTGELFF

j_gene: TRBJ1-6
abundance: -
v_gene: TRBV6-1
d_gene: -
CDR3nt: TGTGCCAGCAGTGAAATACCTAGGAATTCACCCCTCCACTTT
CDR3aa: CASSEIPRNSPLHF

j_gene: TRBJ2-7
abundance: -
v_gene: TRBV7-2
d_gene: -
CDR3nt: TGTGCCAGCAGCTTAGTCCAGGGGTTTACCTACGAGCAGTACTTC
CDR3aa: CASSLVQGFTYEQYF

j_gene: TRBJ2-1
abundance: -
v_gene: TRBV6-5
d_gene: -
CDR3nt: TGTGCCAGCAGGGATTACGACGAGCAGTTCTTC
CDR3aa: CASRDYDEQFF

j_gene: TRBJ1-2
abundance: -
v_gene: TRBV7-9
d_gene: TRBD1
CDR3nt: TGTGCCAGCAGCCCCAGGGGGGCTAACTATGGCTACACCTTC
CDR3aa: CASSPRGANYGYTF

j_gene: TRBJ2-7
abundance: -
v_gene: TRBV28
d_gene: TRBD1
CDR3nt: TGTGCCAGCAGCCTTACGGACAGGGCTCTGTACGAGCAGTACTTC
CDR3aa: CASSLTDRALYEQYF

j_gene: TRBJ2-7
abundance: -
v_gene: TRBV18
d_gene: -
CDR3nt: TGTGCCAGCTCACTCCTTGACGACACGAACTACGAGCAGTACTTC
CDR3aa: CASSLLDDTNYEQYF

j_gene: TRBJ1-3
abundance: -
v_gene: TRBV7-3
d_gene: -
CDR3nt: TGTGCCAGCAGCTTACGCAGAACAGGAAGGTTGTCGGAGAGCTCTGGAAACACCATATATTTT
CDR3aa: CASSLRRTGRLSESSGNTIYF

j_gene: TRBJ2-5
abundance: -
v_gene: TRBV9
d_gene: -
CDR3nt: TGTGCCAGCAGCGTAGTCTGGGGGGCGACCCAGTACTTC
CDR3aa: CASSVVWGATQYF

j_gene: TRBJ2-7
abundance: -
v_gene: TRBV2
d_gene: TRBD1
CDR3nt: TGTGCCAGCAGTGGGACAGGGCGCTCCTACGAGCAGTACTTC
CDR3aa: CASSGTGRSYEQYF

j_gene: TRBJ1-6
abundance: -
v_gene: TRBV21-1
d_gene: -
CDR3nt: TGTGCCAGCAGCAGAGACCCGGGACTTTTGTTTAATTCACCCCTCCACTTT
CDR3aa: CASSRDPGLLFNSPLHF

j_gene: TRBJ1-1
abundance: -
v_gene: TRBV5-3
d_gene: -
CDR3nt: TGTGCCAGAAGCTCCTTCCCGGGGATGAACACTGAAGCTTTCTTT
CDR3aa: CARSSFPGMNTEAFF

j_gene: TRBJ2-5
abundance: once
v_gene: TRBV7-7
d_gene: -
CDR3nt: TGTGCCAGCAGCCGGAGCAGGGTAGAGACCCAGTACTTC
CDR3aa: CASSRSRVETQYF

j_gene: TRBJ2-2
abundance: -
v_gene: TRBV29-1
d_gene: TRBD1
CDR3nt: TGCAGCGCCTGGACAGGAACCACCGGGGAGCTGTTTTTT
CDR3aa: CSAWTGTTGELFF

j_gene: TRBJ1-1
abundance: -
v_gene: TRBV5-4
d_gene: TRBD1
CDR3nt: TGTGCCAGCGGGCGGGACAGGAACACTGAAGCTTTCTTT
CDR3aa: CASGRDRNTEAFF

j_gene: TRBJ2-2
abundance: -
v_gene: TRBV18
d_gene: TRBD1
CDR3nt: TGTGCCAGCTCACGACAGGGGGGATCGAACACCGGGGAGCTGTTTTTT
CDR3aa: CASSRQGGSNTGELFF

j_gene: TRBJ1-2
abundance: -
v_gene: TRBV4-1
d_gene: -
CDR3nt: TGCGCCAGCAGCCAAGGGGAAGGGTCTAACTATGGCTACACCTTC
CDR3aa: CASSQGEGSNYGYTF

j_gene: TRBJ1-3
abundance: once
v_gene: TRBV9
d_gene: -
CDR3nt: TGTGCCAGCAGCGTAGTATCGGGGTTCGGAAACACCATATATTTT
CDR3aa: CASSVVSGFGNTIYF

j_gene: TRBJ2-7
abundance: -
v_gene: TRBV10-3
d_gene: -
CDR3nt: TGTGCCATCAGTCCGGGAACCTACGAGCAGTACTTC
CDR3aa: CAISPGTYEQYF